This T cell receptor (beta chain) was sequenced for a study of CD8 T cells in ankylosing spondylitis. Using quantitative 5'-RACE with molecular barcodes, the authors made TCR beta libraries. In TCRdb, the 5' RACE reads were re-called with MiXCR into one record per CDR3 protein. The sample consists of 200,000 to 250,000 distinct CDR3 sequences, approximately 20% of them appearing once. The CDR3 extends over 13 amino acids. V gave up 2 bases and J gave up 2 bases, with 9 bases separating them. Per germline, CDR1 SQVTM and CDR2 ANQGSEA. This clonotype was seen many times. Its target is not known. The study, taken as a whole, reports: Several of the motif variants were reported before in synovial fluid and blood from reactive arthritis. The study identified a TCR beta motif of roughly eight highly homologous variants that appeared characteristic of ankylosing spondylitis blood.

The TCR was taken from a male donor with ankylosing spondylitis. The specimen sequenced was blood, either unsorted or a sorted T cell fraction (not recorded which). This chain links TRBV29-1 with TRBJ2-5; D not resolved. The CDR3 loop is CSVEMASQETQYF. The CDR3 nucleotides are TGCAGCGTTGAAATGGCGTCGCAAGAGACCCAGTACTTC.